This T cell receptor beta chain stems from a study of T cell repertoires in cytomegalovirus infection. This clonotype was observed a few times. Antigen specificity is unknown. This CDR3 has 16 residues. Germline V lookup: CDR1 SGHVS, CDR2 FQNEAQ. J lost 7 bases, V lost 4 bases, and 9 bases had no gene match. TCRdb reprocessed the reads with MiXCR, giving one entry per CDR3 protein. Among approximately 730,000 distinct CDR3 sequences listed, around 35% were seen once. Specimen: cultured PBMCs, collected from culture after CMV antigen stimulation. This chain connects TRBV7-8 to TRBJ2-4; 11 positions agree with TRBD1. This sequence was found in a human donor in good health (CMV status not recorded). Some clones in this sample may be carry-over from other donors' samples. This CDR3 is CASSSGTGGKVNIQYF. CDR3 sequence (DNA): TGTGCCAGCAGCTCCGGGACAGGGGGGAAAGTGAACATTCAGTACTTC.